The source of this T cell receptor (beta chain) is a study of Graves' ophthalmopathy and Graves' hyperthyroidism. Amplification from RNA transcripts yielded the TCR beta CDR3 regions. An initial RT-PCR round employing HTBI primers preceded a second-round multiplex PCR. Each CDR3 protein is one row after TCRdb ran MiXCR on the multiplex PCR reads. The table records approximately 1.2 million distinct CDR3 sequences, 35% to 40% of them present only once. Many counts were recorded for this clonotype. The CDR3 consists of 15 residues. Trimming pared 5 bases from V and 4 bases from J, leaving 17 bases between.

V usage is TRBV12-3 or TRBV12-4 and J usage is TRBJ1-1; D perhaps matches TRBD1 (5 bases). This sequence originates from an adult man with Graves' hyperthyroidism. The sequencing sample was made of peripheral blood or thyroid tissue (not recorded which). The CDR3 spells CASSPGWIGLTEAFF. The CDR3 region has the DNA TGTGCCAGCAGTCCAGGGTGGATCGGACTCACTGAAGCTTTCTTT.